The sample holds a few counts of the clone carrying this T cell receptor beta chain. Its antigen remains unknown. CDR1 and CDR2 (germline): SEHNR, FQNEAQ (reference sequence). V lost 10 bases and J lost 2; bases outside the gene matches: 9. The CDR3 is 14 amino acids. The data belong to a study of OX40 agonist ivuxolimab in advanced cancers. Sequencing was performed with immunoSEQ multiplex PCR; in TCRdb, only in-frame clones are kept and a portion is missing. This repertoire shows tens of thousands of clones, 90% found once; its top ten account for 0.33%. Study conclusions and caveats: Circulating CD4+ and CD8+ T cells showed clonal expansion by week 6 at 0.1 to 3.0 mg/kg. There were, on average, more expanded clones in CD8+ T cells than in CD4+.

The input for sequencing was CD4+ or CD8+ T cells sorted from blood, taken in a trial of the OX40 agonist ivuxolimab. The rearrangement links TRBV7-9 to TRBJ1-2; TRBD1 matches at 8 bases. The sequence derives from an adult with an advanced solid tumor such as melanoma, head and neck, liver or kidney cancer. The CDR3 is CATKGDRRNYGYTF. The CDR3 nucleotides read TGTGCCACTAAAGGGGACAGGCGAAACTATGGCTACACCTTC.